What follows are 9 T cell receptor beta chains derived from one specimen sequenced in a study of T cells in Graves' hyperthyroidism and ophthalmopathy. The CDR3 regions of TCR beta were amplified from RNA transcripts. The HTBI set primed first-round TCR CDR3 RT-PCR. MiXCR, applied by TCRdb to the multiplex PCR reads, yields one record per CDR3 protein. The sample includes approximately 410,000 distinct CDR3 sequences, roughly 14% of them seen just once. Sequencing used blood. Receptors were obtained from a man aged 18 to 30 with Graves' ophthalmopathy.

CDR3 sequence: CASSPKGRGLNQPQHF. The CDR3, as DNA: TGTGCCAGCAGCCCCAAGGGAAGGGGCCTTAATCAGCCCCAGCATTTT. This chain links TRBV7-8 with TRBJ1-5; D is perhaps TRBD1 (5 bases). The CDR3 is 16 residues long. Germline V CDR1 and CDR2: SGHVS, FQNEAQ. V was shortened by 5 bases and J by 4 bases, with 18 bases between the two germline ends.

This clonotype has ten or more counts. DNA of the CDR3: TGTGCCTGGAGTCCCAAAGACAGGGACACTGAAGCTTTCTTT. Translation: CAWSPKDRDTEAFF. The chain is built from TRBV30 and TRBJ1-1, with 7 nucleotides matching TRBD1. Germline values: CDR1 GTSNPN, CDR2 SVGIG (reference sequence). The CDR3 length is 14 residues. Trimming took 2 bases from V and 3 from J; bases not matched to a gene: 6.

This clonotype was counted at least ten times. The chain is built from TRBV20-1 and TRBJ2-1; D unresolved. Trimming removed 0 bases at V and 3 bases at J, with 12 bases between. In germline, CDR1 is DFQATT, CDR2 SNEGSKA (reference sequence). The length of the CDR3 is 15 residues. DNA of the CDR3: TGCAGTGCTAGAGAGGGCCCTATCAACTACAATGAGCAGTTCTTC. Protein sequence: CSAREGPINYNEQFF.

For this clonotype: A read error is possible here, since a much larger clone lies one base away. The chain uses TRBV2 and TRBJ2-4; 8 bases match TRBD1. Germline CDR1 reads SNHLY; CDR2 reads FYNNEI. This CDR3 has 13 amino acids. The CDR3 DNA sequence: TGTGCCACCCTAGGACAGGGCAAAAACACTCAGTACTTC. Translating gives CATLGQGKNTQYF. Full variable domain (rest looked up from reference TRBV2 and TRBJ2-4): EPEVTQTPSHQVTQMGQEVILRCVPISNHLYFYWYRQILGQKVEFLVSFYNNEISEKSEIFDDQFSVERPDGSNFTLKIRSTKLEDSAMYFCATLGQGKNTQYFGAGTRLSVL.

This clonotype appeared many times. The chain uses TRBV7-9 and TRBJ2-7; D gene uncertain. The CDR3 extends over 15 amino acids. The V gene lost 2 bases and the J gene lost 0 bases, with 11 bases spanning the gap. CDR1 SEHNR and CDR2 FQNEAQ come from the germline V gene (reference sequence). The CDR3 DNA reads as TGTGCCAGCAGCTTAACTGGTACACCCTCCTACGAGCAGTACTTC. Amino acids: CASSLTGTPSYEQYF.

The rearrangement joins TRBV19 to TRBJ2-7; 7 bases agree with TRBD1. CDR1 and CDR2 (germline): LNHDA, SQIVND (reference sequence). The CDR3 spans 14 residues. V lost 6 bases, J lost 6 bases, and 11 bases stayed unmatched. DNA for the CDR3: TGTGCCAGTAGGGACACGACAGGGTTGGCCGAGCAGTACTTC. Translation: CASRDTTGLAEQYF.

This clonotype was observed at least ten times. This rearrangement joins TRBV6-1 to TRBJ2-3, with TRBD2 identical over 16 bases. Trimming at V came to 5 bases and at J to 0 bases, leaving 14 bases not matched to a gene. The germline CDR1 and CDR2 sequences are MNHNS and SASEGT. The CDR3 consists of 21 residues. The CDR3 DNA is TGTGCCAGCAGTTTTTTTTCCCCGGGACTAGCGGGAGGGGGGAGCACAGATACGCAGTATTTT. The encoded protein is CASSFFSPGLAGGGSTDTQYF.

This clonotype has a count of ten or more. The chain employs TRBV20-1 and TRBJ2-7; 10 bases agree with TRBD2. CDR3 size: 13 residues. V was pared by 6 bases and J by 1 base, with 3 bases of the junction left unmatched. Germline loops: CDR1 DFQATT, CDR2 SNEGSKA (reference sequence). CDR3 DNA sequence: TGCAGTGCGAGCGGGAGGGTTTCCTACGAGCAGTACTTC. It is translated as CSASGRVSYEQYF.

This clonotype turned up a few times. The junction shows a germline mismatch at one end, possibly a read error. This chain's CDR3 is CTSSLLGGGYTF. The DNA of the CDR3 is TGTACCAGCAGTTTATTAGGGGGAGGCTACACCTTC. The V and J genes are TRBV12-3 or TRBV12-4 and TRBJ1-2; D might be TRBD1 (6 bases). The CDR3 covers 12 residues.